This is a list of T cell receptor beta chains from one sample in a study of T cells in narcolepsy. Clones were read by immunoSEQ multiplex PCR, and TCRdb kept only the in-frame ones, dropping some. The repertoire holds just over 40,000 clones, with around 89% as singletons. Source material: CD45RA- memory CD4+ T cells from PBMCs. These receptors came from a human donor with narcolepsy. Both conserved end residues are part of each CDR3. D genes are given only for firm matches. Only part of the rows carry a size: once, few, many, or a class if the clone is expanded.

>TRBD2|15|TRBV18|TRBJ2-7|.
TGTGCCAGCTCACCCGTCGGACTAGTGGGCTACGAGCAGTACTTC
CASSPVGLVGYEQYF
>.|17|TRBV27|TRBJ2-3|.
TGTGCCAGCAGTCGGGACCGTCCGACTACAAGGCCAGATACGCAGTATTTT
CASSRDRPTTRPDTQYF
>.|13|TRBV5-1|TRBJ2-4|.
TGCGCCAGCAGCTCGTACACAGGTGACATTCAGTACTTC
CASSSYTGDIQYF
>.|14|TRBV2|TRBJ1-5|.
TGTGCCAGCAGTGAGCTTCCGGGTGGGCAGCCCCAGCATTTT
CASSELPGGQPQHF
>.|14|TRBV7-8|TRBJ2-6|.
TGTGCCAGCAGTTGGACTACTGGGGCCAACGTCCTGACTTTC
CASSWTTGANVLTF
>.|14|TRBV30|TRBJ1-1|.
TGTGCCACTGGAACAGGACAAATGAACACTGAAGCTTTCTTT
CATGTGQMNTEAFF
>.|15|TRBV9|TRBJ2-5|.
TGTGCCAGCAGCGTAGGGGTAGGCTCTCAAGAGACCCAGTACTTC
CASSVGVGSQETQYF
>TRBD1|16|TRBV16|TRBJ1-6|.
TGTGCCAGCAGACCCGGGACAGGGTCGAAAAATTCACCCCTCCACTTT
CASRPGTGSKNSPLHF
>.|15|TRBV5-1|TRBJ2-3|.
TGCGCCAGCAGCTTGGGTGGCGTGGGCACAGATACGCAGTATTTT
CASSLGGVGTDTQYF
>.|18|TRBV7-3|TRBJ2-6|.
TGTGCCAGCAGCTTGGGGGAGGGGACAAGCTCTGGGGCCAACGTCCTGACTTTC
CASSLGEGTSSGANVLTF
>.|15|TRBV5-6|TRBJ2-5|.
TGTGCCAGCAGCTTGGGGACACTGAGGGAAGAGACCCAGTACTTC
CASSLGTLREETQYF
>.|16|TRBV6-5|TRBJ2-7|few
TGTGCCAGCAGTTACCAAGTAACAGCGGAACTCTACGAGCAGTACTTC
CASSYQVTAELYEQYF
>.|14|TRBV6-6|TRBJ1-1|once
TGTGCCAGCTCCCTCCGGGAACAGCTCACTGAAGCTTTCTTT
CASSLREQLTEAFF
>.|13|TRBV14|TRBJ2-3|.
TGTGCCAGCAGCCGTACTGGTACCTCCCGTGGGTATTTT
CASSRTGTSRGYF
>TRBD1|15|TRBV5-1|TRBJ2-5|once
TGCGCCAGCAGCCCCGGGACAGGCGAACAAGAGACCCAGTACTTC
CASSPGTGEQETQYF
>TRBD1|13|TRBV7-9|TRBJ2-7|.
TGTGCCAGCAGCTGGACAGGTAACGGCGAGCAGTACTTC
CASSWTGNGEQYF
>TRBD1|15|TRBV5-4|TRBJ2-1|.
TGTGCCAGCAGCCTTCCGGGACAGGGCTCTAATGAGCAGTTCTTC
CASSLPGQGSNEQFF
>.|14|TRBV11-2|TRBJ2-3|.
TGTGCCAGCAGCCTGAATGGGGCGGTCGATACGCAGTATTTT
CASSLNGAVDTQYF
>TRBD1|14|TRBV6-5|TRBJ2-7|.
TGTGCCAGCAGTAGGACAGGGGGCCCCTACGAGCAGTACTTC
CASSRTGGPYEQYF
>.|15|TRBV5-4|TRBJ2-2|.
TGTGCCAGCAGAAAAAACCGGGCCAACACCGGGGAGCTGTTTTTT
CASRKNRANTGELFF
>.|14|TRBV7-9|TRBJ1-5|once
TGTGCCAGCAGCTTAGACAGGGTTGTGCAGCCCCAGCATTTT
CASSLDRVVQPQHF
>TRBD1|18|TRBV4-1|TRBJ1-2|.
TGCGCCAGCAGCCAAGAAGGAACGACGGACAGGAACGGGTATGGCTACACCTTC
CASSQEGTTDRNGYGYTF
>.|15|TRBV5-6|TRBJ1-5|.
TGTGCCAGCAGAAAAACCGGAGTAAACAATCAGCCCCAGCATTTT
CASRKTGVNNQPQHF
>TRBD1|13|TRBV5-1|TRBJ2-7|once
TGCGCCAGCAGTTCGGGACAGACCTACGAGCAGTACTTC
CASSSGQTYEQYF
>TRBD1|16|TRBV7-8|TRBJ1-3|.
TGTGCCAGCAGCTTAGGGTACAGGGGCCGGGGAAACACCATATATTTT
CASSLGYRGRGNTIYF
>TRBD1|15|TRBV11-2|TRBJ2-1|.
TGTGCCAGCAGCCAGGGACAGGGTTCCTACAATGAGCAGTTCTTC
CASSQGQGSYNEQFF
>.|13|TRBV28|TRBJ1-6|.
TGTGCCAGCAGTTCTGTAGGGGTTTCACCCCTCCACTTT
CASSSVGVSPLHF
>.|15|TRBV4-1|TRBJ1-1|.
TGCGCCAGCAGCCAACAGGAGTTGGCAGGGTCTGAAGCTTTCTTT
CASSQQELAGSEAFF
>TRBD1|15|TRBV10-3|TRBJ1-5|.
TGTGCCATCCAAAGAGACAGGGGGGCCGATCAGCCCCAGCATTTT
CAIQRDRGADQPQHF
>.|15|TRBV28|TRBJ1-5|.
TGTGCCAGCAGTTTCACAGATTTTAGCAATCAGCCCCAGCATTTT
CASSFTDFSNQPQHF
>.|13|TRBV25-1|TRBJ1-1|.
TGTGCCAGCAGTGAATCGGGTGACAGGCGGGCTTTCTTT
CASSESGDRRAFF
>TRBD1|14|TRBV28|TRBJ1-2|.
TGTGCCACCCCTGGGACAGGGGATAACTATGGCTACACCTTC
CATPGTGDNYGYTF
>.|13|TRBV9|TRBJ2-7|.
TGTGCCAGCAGCGCGGGCCCGGGACTTGAGCAGTACTTC
CASSAGPGLEQYF
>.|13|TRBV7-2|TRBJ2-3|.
TGTGCCAGCAGCTTCCGGAAAGCAGATACGCAGTATTTT
CASSFRKADTQYF
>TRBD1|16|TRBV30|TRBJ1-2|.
TGTGCCTGGAGTCGGGACAGGGGCCCTCAAGGGGGAGGCTACACCTTC
CAWSRDRGPQGGGYTF
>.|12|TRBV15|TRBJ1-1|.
TGTGCCACCAGCAGAGATCAGGGTTCGGCTTTCTTT
CATSRDQGSAFF
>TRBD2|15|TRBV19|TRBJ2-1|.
TGTGCCAGTAGTCTCGGGACTAGCGCGTACAATGAGCAGTTCTTC
CASSLGTSAYNEQFF
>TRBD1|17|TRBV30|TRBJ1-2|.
TGTGCCTGGAGACCAACCCCCCGGGACAGAAGTTACTATGGCTACACCTTC
CAWRPTPRDRSYYGYTF
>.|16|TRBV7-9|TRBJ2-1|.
TGTGCCAGCACCCCTTTACCGGGACCTTCCTACAATGAGCAGTTCTTC
CASTPLPGPSYNEQFF
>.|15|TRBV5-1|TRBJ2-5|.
TGCGCCAGCAGCTTGGGGTTAGGACAGCTCGGGACCCAGTACTTC
CASSLGLGQLGTQYF
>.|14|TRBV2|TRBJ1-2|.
TGTGCCAGCAGGGATGACATCTCTAACTATGGCTACACCTTC
CASRDDISNYGYTF
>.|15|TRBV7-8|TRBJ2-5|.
TGTGCCAGCAGCTTCCAGAGTCTCCCCCAAGAGACCCAGTACTTC
CASSFQSLPQETQYF
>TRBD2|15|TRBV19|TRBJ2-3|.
TGTGCCAGTAGCACTAGCGGGGGTGGTTTAGATACGCAGTATTTT
CASSTSGGGLDTQYF
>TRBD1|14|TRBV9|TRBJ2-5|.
TGTGCCAGCAGCCCAGACAGGGTTCGGTCGGAGCAGTACTTC
CASSPDRVRSEQYF
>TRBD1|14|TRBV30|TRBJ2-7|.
TGTGCCTGGAGTGGAACAGGGGACCTGTACGAGCAGTACTTC
CAWSGTGDLYEQYF
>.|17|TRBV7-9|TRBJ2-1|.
TGTGCCAGCAGCTTAGCGCGCGCAGGGGACATCTACAATGAGCAGTTCTTC
CASSLARAGDIYNEQFF
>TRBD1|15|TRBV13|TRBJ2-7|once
TGTGCCAGCAGCGCACAGGGGGCGCCGGGTTACGAGCAGTACTTC
CASSAQGAPGYEQYF
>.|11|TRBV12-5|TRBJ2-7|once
TGTGCTAGTGGTTCGACCCAGCGGCAGTACTTC
CASGSTQRQYF
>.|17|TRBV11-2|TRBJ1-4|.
TGTGCCAGCAGCTACCTGCGGGGGGCCGGGCATAATGAAAAACTGTTTTTT
CASSYLRGAGHNEKLFF
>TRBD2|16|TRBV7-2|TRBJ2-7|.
TGTGCCAGCAGCTTAGGGGTCTCTAGCGGGGGGTACGAGCAGTACTTC
CASSLGVSSGGYEQYF
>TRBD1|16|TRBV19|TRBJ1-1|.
TGTGCCAGTAGTACTTGGACAGGAGATCTGAACACTGAAGCTTTCTTT
CASSTWTGDLNTEAFF
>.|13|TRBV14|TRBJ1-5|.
TGTGCCAGCAGCCAACTTGGGGGCCAGCCCCAGCATTTT
CASSQLGGQPQHF